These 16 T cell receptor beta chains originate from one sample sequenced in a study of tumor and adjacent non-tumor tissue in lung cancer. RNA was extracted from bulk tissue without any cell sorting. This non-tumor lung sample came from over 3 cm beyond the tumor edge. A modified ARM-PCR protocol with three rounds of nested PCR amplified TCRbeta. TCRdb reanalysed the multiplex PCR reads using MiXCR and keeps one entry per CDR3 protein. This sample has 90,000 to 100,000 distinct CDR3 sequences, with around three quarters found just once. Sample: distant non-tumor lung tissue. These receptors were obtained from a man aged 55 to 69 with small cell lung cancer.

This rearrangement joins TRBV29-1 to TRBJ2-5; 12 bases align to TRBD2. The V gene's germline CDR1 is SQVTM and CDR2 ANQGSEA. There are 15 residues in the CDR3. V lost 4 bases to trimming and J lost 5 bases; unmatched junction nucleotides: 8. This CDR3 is CSVAGLAGLAETQYF. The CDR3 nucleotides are TGCAGCGTTGCAGGACTAGCGGGACTAGCGGAGACCCAGTACTTC.

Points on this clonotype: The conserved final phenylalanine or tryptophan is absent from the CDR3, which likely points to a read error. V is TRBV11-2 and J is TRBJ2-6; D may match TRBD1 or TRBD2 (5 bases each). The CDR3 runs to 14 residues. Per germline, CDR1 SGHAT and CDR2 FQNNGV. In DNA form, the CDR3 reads TGTACCAGCAGCAAGGGATCCGGGGCCAACGTGCTGACTATC. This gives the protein CTSSKGSGANVLTI.

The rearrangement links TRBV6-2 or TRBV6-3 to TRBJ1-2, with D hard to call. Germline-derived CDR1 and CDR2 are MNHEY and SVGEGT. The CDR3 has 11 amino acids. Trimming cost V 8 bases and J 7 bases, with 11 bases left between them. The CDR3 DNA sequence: TGTGCCAGCCAAACCAACCGTGGCTACACCTTC. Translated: CASQTNRGYTF.

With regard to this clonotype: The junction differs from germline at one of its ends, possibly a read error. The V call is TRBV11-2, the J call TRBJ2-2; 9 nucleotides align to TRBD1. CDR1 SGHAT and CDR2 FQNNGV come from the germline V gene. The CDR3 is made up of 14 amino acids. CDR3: CASRGTGNTGELLF. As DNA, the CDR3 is TGTGCCAGCCGCGGGACAGGGAACACTGGGGAGCTACTTTTT.

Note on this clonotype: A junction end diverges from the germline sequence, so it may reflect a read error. The CDR3 spells CTSSSLPGHERYF. CDR3 coding DNA: TGTACTAGCAGCTCCCTCCCGGGCCACGAGCGGTACTTC. The genes are TRBV7-9 and TRBJ2-7; maybe TRBD2 (6 bases). Per germline, CDR1 SEHNR and CDR2 FQNEAQ (reference sequence). The CDR3 sequence is 13 residues long.

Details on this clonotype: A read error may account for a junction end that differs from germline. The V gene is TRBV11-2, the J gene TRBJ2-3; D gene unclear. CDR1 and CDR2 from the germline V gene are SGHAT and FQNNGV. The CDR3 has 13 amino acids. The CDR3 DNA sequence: TGTACCAGTAGCTTAGACTGGACCGATACGCAGTATTTT. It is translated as CTSSLDWTDTQYF.

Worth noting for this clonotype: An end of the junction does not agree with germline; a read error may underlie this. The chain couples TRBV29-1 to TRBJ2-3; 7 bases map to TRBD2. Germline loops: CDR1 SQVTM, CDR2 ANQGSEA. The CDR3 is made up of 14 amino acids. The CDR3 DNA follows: TGCAGTAACGGAAAAGCGGGACTCACAGTTACGCAATATTTT. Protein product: CSNGKAGLTVTQYF.

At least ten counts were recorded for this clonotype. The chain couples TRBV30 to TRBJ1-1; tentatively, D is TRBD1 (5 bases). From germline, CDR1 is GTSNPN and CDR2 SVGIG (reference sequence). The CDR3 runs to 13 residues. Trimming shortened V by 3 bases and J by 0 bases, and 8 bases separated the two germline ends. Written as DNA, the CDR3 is TGTGCCTGGAGGGCAGGGATGAACACTGAAGCTTTCTTT. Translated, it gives CAWRAGMNTEAFF.

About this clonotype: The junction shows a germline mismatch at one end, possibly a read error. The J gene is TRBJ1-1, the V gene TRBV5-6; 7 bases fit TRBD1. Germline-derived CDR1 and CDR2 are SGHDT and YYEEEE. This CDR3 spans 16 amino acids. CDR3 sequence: CASNSASGTANSEAFF. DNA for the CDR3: TGTGCCAGCAACTCGGCCTCCGGGACAGCGAACTCTGAAGCTTTCTTT. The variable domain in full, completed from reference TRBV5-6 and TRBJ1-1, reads DAGVTQSPTHLIKTRGQQVTLRCSPKSGHDTVSWYQQALGQGPQFIFQYYEEEERQRGNFPDRFSGHQFPNYSSELNVNALLLGDSALYLCASNSASGTANSEAFFGQGTRLTVV.

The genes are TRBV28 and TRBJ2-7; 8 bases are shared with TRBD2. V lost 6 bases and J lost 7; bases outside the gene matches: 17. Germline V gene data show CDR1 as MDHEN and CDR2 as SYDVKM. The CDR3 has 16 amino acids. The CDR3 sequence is CASSPMGTRVGREQYF. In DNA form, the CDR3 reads TGTGCCAGCAGCCCGATGGGGACTAGGGTGGGTCGTGAGCAGTACTTC.

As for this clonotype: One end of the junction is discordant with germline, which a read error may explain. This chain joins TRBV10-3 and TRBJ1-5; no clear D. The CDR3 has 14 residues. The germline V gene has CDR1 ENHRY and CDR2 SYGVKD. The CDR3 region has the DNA TGTGCCATCAGTGAGTCAGAGGGCCATCAGTCCCAACATTTT. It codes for CAISESEGHQSQHF.

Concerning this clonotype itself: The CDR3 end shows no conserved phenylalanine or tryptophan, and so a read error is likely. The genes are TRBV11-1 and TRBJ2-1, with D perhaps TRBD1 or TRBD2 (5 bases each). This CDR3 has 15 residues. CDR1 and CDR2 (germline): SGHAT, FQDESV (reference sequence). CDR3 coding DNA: TGTGCCAGCAGTTTAGAGGGGACGACCTACAATGAGCAGTTCATC. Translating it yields CASSLEGTTYNEQFI.

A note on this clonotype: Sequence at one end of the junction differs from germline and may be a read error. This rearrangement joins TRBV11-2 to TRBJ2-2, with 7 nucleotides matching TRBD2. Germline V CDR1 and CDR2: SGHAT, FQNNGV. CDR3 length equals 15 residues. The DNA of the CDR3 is TGTACCAGCAGCTTTATTCGACTGGAGAGCGGGGAACTGTTTTTT. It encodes CTSSFIRLESGELFF.

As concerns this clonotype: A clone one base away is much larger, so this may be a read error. Here the CDR3 reads CPSIGGAETQYF. The CDR3 DNA follows: TGTCCCAGCATTGGAGGGGCAGAGACCCAGTACTTC. This chain uses TRBV28 with TRBJ2-5, with D possibly TRBD2 on 6 matching bases. The CDR3 contains 12 residues. The germline V gene encodes CDR1 MDHEN and CDR2 SYDVKM.

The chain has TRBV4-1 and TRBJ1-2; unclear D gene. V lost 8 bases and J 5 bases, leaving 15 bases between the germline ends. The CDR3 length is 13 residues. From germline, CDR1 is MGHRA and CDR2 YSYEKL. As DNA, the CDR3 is TGCGCCAGCGACCAAGAAGCTGGTTATGGCTACACCTTC. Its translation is CASDQEAGYGYTF.

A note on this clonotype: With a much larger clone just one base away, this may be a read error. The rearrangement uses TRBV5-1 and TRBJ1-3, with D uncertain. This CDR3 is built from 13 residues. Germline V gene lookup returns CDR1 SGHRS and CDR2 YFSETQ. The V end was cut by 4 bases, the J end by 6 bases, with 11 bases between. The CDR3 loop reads CASSPEQLNTIYF. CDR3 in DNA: TGCGCCAGCAGCCCGGAACAGCTAAACACCATATATTTT.